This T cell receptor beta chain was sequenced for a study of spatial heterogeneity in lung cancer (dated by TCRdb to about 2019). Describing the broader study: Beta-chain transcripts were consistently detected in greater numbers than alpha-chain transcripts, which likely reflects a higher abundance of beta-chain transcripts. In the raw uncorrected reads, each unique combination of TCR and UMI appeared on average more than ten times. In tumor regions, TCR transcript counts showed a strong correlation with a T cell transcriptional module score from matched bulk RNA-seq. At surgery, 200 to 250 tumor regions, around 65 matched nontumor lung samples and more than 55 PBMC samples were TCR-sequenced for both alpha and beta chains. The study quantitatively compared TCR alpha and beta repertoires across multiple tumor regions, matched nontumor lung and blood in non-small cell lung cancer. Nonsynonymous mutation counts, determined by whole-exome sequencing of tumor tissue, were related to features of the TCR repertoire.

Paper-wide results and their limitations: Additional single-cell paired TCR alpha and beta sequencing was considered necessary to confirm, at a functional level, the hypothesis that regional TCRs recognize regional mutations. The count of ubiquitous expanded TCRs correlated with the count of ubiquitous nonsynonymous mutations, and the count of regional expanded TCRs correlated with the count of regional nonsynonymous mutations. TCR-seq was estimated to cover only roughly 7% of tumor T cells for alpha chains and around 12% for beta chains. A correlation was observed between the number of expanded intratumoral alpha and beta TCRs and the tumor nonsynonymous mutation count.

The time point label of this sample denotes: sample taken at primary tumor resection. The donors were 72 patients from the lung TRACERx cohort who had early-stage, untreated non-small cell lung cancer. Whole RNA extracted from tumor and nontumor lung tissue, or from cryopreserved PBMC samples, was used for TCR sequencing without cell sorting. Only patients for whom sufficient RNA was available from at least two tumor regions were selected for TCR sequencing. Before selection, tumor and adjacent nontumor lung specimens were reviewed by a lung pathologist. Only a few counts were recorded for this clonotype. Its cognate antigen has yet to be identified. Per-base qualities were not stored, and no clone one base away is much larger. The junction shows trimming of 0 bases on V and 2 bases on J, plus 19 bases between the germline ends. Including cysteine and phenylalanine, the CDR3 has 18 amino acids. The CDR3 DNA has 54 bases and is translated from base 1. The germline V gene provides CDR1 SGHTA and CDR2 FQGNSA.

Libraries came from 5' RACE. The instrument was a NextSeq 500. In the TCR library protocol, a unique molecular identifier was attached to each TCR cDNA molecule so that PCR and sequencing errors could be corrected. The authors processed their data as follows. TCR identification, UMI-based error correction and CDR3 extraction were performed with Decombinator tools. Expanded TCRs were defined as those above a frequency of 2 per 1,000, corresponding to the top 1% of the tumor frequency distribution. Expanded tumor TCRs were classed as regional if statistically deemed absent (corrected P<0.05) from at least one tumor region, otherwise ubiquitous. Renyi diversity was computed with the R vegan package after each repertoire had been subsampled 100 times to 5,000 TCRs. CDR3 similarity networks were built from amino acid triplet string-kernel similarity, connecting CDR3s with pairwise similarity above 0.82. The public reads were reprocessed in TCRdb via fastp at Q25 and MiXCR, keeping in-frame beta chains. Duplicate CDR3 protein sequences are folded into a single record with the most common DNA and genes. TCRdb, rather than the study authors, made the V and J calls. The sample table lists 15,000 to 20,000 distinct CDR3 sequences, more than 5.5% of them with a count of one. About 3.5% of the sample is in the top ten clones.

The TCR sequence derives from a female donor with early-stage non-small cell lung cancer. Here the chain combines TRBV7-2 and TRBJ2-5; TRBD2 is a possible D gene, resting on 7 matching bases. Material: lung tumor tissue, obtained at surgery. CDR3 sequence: CASSLAPSGGGVQETQYF. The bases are TGTGCCAGCAGCTTAGCGCCTTCCGGAGGGGGGGTACAAGAGACCCAGTACTTC.